Below, 23 T cell receptor beta chains from the same sample are listed, as sequenced in a study of cytomegalovirus exposure and HLA in healthy donors. 60 Vbeta and 13 Jbeta primers were used in PCR. Produced via immunoSEQ multiplex PCR; TCRdb's table is partial and in-frame only. The sample has 150,000 to 200,000 clones, over 75% seen once. Sequenced material: PBMCs. The receptors derive from a woman aged 45-65 years in good health and CMV-seronegative.

The chain combines TRBV10-3 with TRBJ1-1, with 7 bases matching TRBD1. Germline CDR1 is ENHRY and CDR2 is SYGVKD. With 3 bases clipped from V and 4 bases from J, the junction kept 8 bases outside the gene matches. The CDR3 consists of 15 residues. The CDR3 reads CAISDLNYRGTEAFF. CDR3 bases: TGTGCCATCAGTGACCTTAACTACAGGGGCACTGAAGCTTTCTTT.

This clone was detected a few times. The gene calls are TRBV28 and TRBJ2-7; 8 bases line up with TRBD1. CDR1 is MDHEN and CDR2 is SYDVKM in the germline V gene. CDR3 length: 13 residues. V lost 4 bases and J lost 7; bases outside the gene matches: 6. CDR3 amino acids: CASSYRGSGEQYF. CDR3 bases: TGTGCCAGCAGTTACAGGGGGTCAGGAGAGCAGTACTTC.

The chain links TRBV30 to TRBJ1-5; 10 bases line up with TRBD1. Germline loops: CDR1 GTSNPN, CDR2 SVGIG (reference sequence). The V gene end was trimmed by 5 bases and the J gene end by 5 bases; junction bases not matched to a gene: 6. This CDR3 spans 14 amino acids. The CDR3 DNA reads as TGTGCCTGGGGGGGACAGGGGATTTATCAGCCCCAGCATTTT. This translates into CAWGGQGIYQPQHF.

This chain links TRBV27 with TRBJ1-2; 12 bases agree with TRBD1. The CDR3 length is 15 residues. CDR1 and CDR2 from the germline V gene are MNHEY and SMNVEV (reference sequence). V shed 4 bases and J 7 bases; nucleotides not matched to a gene: 7. The CDR3 DNA reads as TGTGCCAGCAGTTCCGGGACAGGGGGCTCCGTTGGCTACACCTTC. It codes for CASSSGTGGSVGYTF.

This chain joins TRBV18 and TRBJ2-5; TRBD2 matches 10 bases. The CDR3 length is 16 residues. V shed 1 base and J 5 bases; nucleotides not matched to a gene: 7. Germline CDR1 and CDR2: KGHSH and LQKENI. The CDR3 is CASSPLPSGRLETQYF. The CDR3 coding sequence is TGTGCCAGCTCACCACTCCCTAGCGGGAGACTTGAGACCCAGTACTTC. The full variable domain, with the rest looked up from reference TRBV18 and TRBJ2-5, is NAGVMQNPRHLVRRRGQEARLRCSPMKGHSHVYWYRQLPEEGLKFMVYLQKENIIDESGMPKERFSAEFPKEGPSILRIQQVVRGDSAAYFCASSPLPSGRLETQYFGPGTRLLVL.

V gene TRBV7-8 combines with J gene TRBJ2-2; 8 bases map to TRBD2. The CDR3 is 16 residues long. Losses at the gene ends were 3 bases for V and 2 bases for J; bases not matched to a gene: 5. CDR1 and CDR2 from the germline V gene are SGHVS and FQNEAQ. CDR3 sequence: CASSFTSGINTGELFF. The DNA of the CDR3 is TGTGCCAGCAGCTTCACTAGCGGCATAAACACCGGGGAGCTGTTTTTT.

The V and J genes are TRBV4-2 and TRBJ2-1, with TRBD1 matching 11 bases. The CDR3 runs to 15 residues. Trimming at V came to 1 base and at J to 7 bases, leaving 3 bases not matched to a gene. Germline V gene sequence: CDR1 LGHNA, CDR2 YNFKEQ. CDR3 sequence (DNA): TGTGCCAGCAGCCAAGTCGGGACAGGGGGGAATGAGCAGTTCTTC. Its translation is CASSQVGTGGNEQFF.

This chain links TRBV6-5 with TRBJ2-5; 9 bases are shared with TRBD1. Trimming removed 0 bases from V and 5 bases from J; junction bases left unmatched: 4. CDR3 length equals 15 residues. CDR1 and CDR2 (germline): MNHEY, SVGAGI. CDR3 residues: CASSYSGQGMETQYF. In DNA form, the CDR3 reads TGTGCCAGCAGTTACTCTGGACAGGGGATGGAGACCCAGTACTTC.

This chain uses TRBV19 with TRBJ2-7, with D perhaps matching TRBD2 (6 bases). The germline gives CDR1 LNHDA, CDR2 SQIVND (reference sequence). Trimming took 1 base from V and 3 from J, leaving 16 bases between them. CDR3 length: 16 amino acids. The CDR3: CASSIVHSGSGYEQYF. Here the CDR3 DNA reads TGTGCCAGTAGTATAGTCCATAGCGGAAGCGGCTACGAGCAGTACTTC.

The V call is TRBV27, the J call TRBJ2-1; TRBD2 matches at 8 bases. The CDR3 contains 15 residues. Germline CDR1 and CDR2: MNHEY and SMNVEV (reference sequence). V lost 8 bases, J lost 7 bases, and 13 bases stayed unmatched. CDR3 loop: CASHLMASGQNEQFF. CDR3 nucleotide sequence: TGTGCCAGCCATTTAATGGCTAGCGGGCAAAATGAGCAGTTCTTC.

The CDR3, as DNA: TGTGCCAGCAGCCCCGAGGCGGGAGTGGGTTATGGGGAGACCCAGTACTTC. This gives the protein CASSPEAGVGYGETQYF. The chain employs TRBV2 and TRBJ2-5, with TRBD2 matching over 7 bases. V was clipped by 6 bases and J by 5 bases; unmatched bases: 18. The CDR3 totals 17 residues. Germline CDR1 reads SNHLY; CDR2 reads FYNNEI.

The chain couples TRBV15 to TRBJ1-4; 12 bases align to TRBD1. Germline trimming cut 5 bases from V and 11 bases from J; bases unmatched to any gene: 9. Germline loops: CDR1 LNHNV, CDR2 YYDKDF (reference sequence). The CDR3 has 15 residues. CDR3 bases: TGTGCCACCAGCGGACAGGGACAGGGGGCACGGAAACTGTTTTTT. Protein product: CATSGQGQGARKLFF.

This clone was seen a few times. Other nucleotide sequences in the sample specify the same CDR3. The rearrangement uses TRBV6-5 and TRBJ1-2, with 9 bases matching TRBD1. V shed 2 bases, J shed 5 bases, and the junction held 3 bases outside the gene matches. Germline CDR1 MNHEY, CDR2 SVGAGI. The CDR3 extends over 14 amino acids. As DNA, the CDR3 is TGTGCCAGCAGTTACCGGGACAGGGCTTATGGCTACACCTTC. The encoded protein is CASSYRDRAYGYTF.

V gene TRBV27 combines with J gene TRBJ1-1; TRBD1 might be the D (6 bases). The CDR3 runs 14 residues. V was clipped by 0 bases and J by 1 base, with 6 bases between them. Germline V CDR1 and CDR2: MNHEY, SMNVEV (reference sequence). CDR3 bases: TGTGCCAGCAGTTTATCGACAGGGAACACTGAAGCTTTCTTT. Protein sequence: CASSLSTGNTEAFF.

The chain joins TRBV27 to TRBJ1-1, with D possibly matching TRBD1 (6 bases). CDR1 and CDR2 from the germline V gene are MNHEY and SMNVEV (reference sequence). Trimming pared 7 bases from V and 6 bases from J, leaving 18 bases between. This CDR3 contains 14 residues. CDR3 region: CASTLRAGQPEAFF. CDR3 coding DNA: TGTGCCAGCACCCTAAGGGCCGGACAGCCTGAAGCTTTCTTT.

The V call is TRBV27, the J call TRBJ2-1, with 9 bases aligning to TRBD1. The ends lost 10 bases at V and 0 bases at J; junction bases unmatched: 19. This CDR3 region has 19 residues. Germline V gene data show CDR1 as MNHEY and CDR2 as SMNVEV (reference sequence). In nucleotides, the CDR3 is TGTGCCAAAAACTCCGGGACAGGGTTTCTTTATAGCTCCTACAATGAGCAGTTCTTC. Translation gives CAKNSGTGFLYSSYNEQFF.

This clone was counted a few times. The V gene is TRBV5-6, the J gene TRBJ2-7; a possible D gene is TRBD1 (6 bases). The germline V gene encodes CDR1 SGHDT and CDR2 YYEEEE. The CDR3 length is 12 residues. V was trimmed by 1 base and J by 6 bases, leaving 8 bases between them. The CDR3 loop is CASSLPRGEQYF. In nucleotides, the CDR3 is TGTGCCAGCAGCTTGCCCAGGGGCGAGCAGTACTTC.

The chain links TRBV28 to TRBJ1-1; TRBD1 matches 9 bases. V gave up 6 bases and J gave up 5 bases; unmatched junction bases: 16. In germline, CDR1 is MDHEN, CDR2 SYDVKM. The CDR3 totals 17 residues. This chain's CDR3 is CASSPLGTGKVSTEAFF. The DNA of the CDR3 is TGTGCCAGCAGCCCTTTGGGGACAGGGAAGGTCTCGACTGAAGCTTTCTTT.

The V call is TRBV30, the J call TRBJ2-5; D unresolved. Per germline, CDR1 GTSNPN and CDR2 SVGIG (reference sequence). Trimming left V 0 bases short and J 5 bases short, with 10 bases between. This CDR3 has 13 amino acids. CDR3 protein: CAWSVLRWETQYF. CDR3 bases: TGTGCCTGGAGTGTACTGCGGTGGGAGACCCAGTACTTC.

V usage is TRBV5-1 and J usage is TRBJ2-7, with 11 bases lining up with TRBD2. CDR1 and CDR2 from the germline V gene are SGHRS and YFSETQ. V gave up 6 bases and J gave up 4 bases; unmatched junction bases: 6. CDR3 length equals 14 residues. In DNA form, the CDR3 reads TGCGCCAGCACCCCGACTAGCGGGACTTACGAGCAGTACTTC. Residues: CASTPTSGTYEQYF.

The chain employs TRBV7-2 and TRBJ2-2; D is uncertain. The germline V and J ends were trimmed by 1 base and 7 bases, with 10 bases remaining between them. In germline, CDR1 is SGHTA, CDR2 FQGNSA. The CDR3 extends over 14 amino acids. The CDR3 protein is CASSLGSHGGELFF. The CDR3 nucleotides are TGTGCCAGCAGCTTAGGAAGCCACGGCGGGGAGCTGTTTTTT.

J is TRBJ1-1 and V is TRBV10-3; unclear D gene. The length of the CDR3 is 15 residues. Looked up from germline, CDR1 is ENHRY and CDR2 is SYGVKD. Trimming left V 3 bases short and J 11 bases short, with 22 bases between. This CDR3 is CAISDGVLPILEAFF. CDR3 coding DNA: TGTGCCATCAGTGATGGTGTCCTGCCTATACTGGAGGCTTTCTTT.

The chain has TRBV19 and TRBJ1-2, with 9 bases identical to TRBD1. The V and J ends lost 3 bases and 4 bases, in that order; junction bases with no gene match: 12. The CDR3 spans 17 residues. In germline, CDR1 is LNHDA, CDR2 SQIVND (reference sequence). CDR3 residues: CASSILDSDRGSYGYTF. For the CDR3, the DNA is TGTGCCAGTAGTATTCTCGATTCAGACAGGGGGTCCTATGGCTACACCTTC.